This TCR beta chain was documented in a study of cytomegalovirus exposure and HLA in healthy donors. Whole-study findings and limits: When analyzed later, a missense DCLRE1C variant was found to be linked to TCR beta V- and J-gene trimming. Previous analysis showed most TCR beta V segments were productive about 90% or about 30% of the time. Being indistinguishable, some V segments were excluded, TRBV6-2 and TRBV6-3 among them.

On this clone itself: Its target is not known.

The CDR3 loop spans 13 amino acids. Per the germline V gene, CDR1 is ENHRY and CDR2 is SYGVKD. Between the trimmed V and J ends, which lost 11 bases and 1 base, there was a span of 14 bases. 13 Jbeta primers and 60 Vbeta primers were used for the PCR. TCRdb's table, derived via immunoSEQ multiplex PCR, lists solely in-frame clones and lacks some. Recorded for this sample: tens of thousands of clones. The sequencing input was PBMCs. The receptor was isolated from a girl aged 5 to 17 in good health and CMV-seropositive. The gene calls are TRBV10-3 and TRBJ2-5; TRBD1 might be the D (7 bases). DNA for the CDR3: TGTGCCTCGAGCCAGGGGGGCCAAGAGACCCAGTACTTC. Protein product: CASSQGGQETQYF.